This T cell receptor (beta chain) came from a study of control samples from healthy donors and cancer patients. Method: immunoSEQ multiplex PCR; TCRdb's copy keeps in-frame clones and lacks some. The profile covers approximately 140,000 clones, with roughly 92% appearing a single time and roughly 10% taken by the ten largest. CDR1 and CDR2 (germline): SGHNT, YENEEA. Trimming removed 2 bases from V and 0 bases from J, with 5 bases in between. The CDR3 loop spans 13 amino acids. The source material was blood. This clonotype was obtained from a young man in good health. The chain combines TRBV11-3 with TRBJ2-7; no clear D. CDR3 sequence: CASSLSVSYEQYF. CDR3 nucleotides: TGTGCCAGCAGCTTAAGCGTCTCCTACGAGCAGTACTTC.